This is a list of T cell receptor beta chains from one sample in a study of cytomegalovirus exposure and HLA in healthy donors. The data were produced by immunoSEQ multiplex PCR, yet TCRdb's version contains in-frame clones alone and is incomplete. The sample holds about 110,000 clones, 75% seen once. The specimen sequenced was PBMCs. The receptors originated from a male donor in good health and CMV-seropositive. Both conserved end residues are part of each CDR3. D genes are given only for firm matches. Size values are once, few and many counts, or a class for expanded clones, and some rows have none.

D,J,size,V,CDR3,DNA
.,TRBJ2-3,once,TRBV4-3,CASSLRGTPEDTQYF,TGCGCCAGCAGCCTTCGAGGCACACCTGAAGATACGCAGTATTTT
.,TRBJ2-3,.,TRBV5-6,CASSLGLADTQYF,TGTGCCAGCAGCTTGGGGTTAGCAGATACGCAGTATTTT
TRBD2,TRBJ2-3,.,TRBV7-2,CASSLQRERTDTQYF,TGTGCCAGCAGCTTACAGCGGGAACGCACAGATACGCAGTATTTT
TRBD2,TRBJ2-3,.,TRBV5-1,CASSSYFREGLTDTQYF,TGCGCCAGCAGCTCCTACTTCCGGGAGGGCCTCACAGATACGCAGTATTTT
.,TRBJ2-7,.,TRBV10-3,CAISESSVPYEQYF,TGTGCCATCAGTGAGTCCAGTGTTCCCTACGAGCAGTACTTC
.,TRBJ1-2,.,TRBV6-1,CASSEAAGKSYGYTF,TGTGCCAGCAGTGAAGCGGCAGGGAAGTCCTATGGCTACACCTTC
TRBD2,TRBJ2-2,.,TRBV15,CATSRGGRRRTGELFF,TGTGCCACCAGCAGAGGCGGGAGACGAAGAACCGGGGAGCTGTTTTTT
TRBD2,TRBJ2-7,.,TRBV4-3,CASSLSTSGIGNEQYF,TGCGCCAGCAGCCTATCGACTAGCGGAATAGGGAACGAGCAGTACTTC
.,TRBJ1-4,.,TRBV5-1,CASSLGVSGEKLFF,TGCGCCAGCAGCTTGGGGGTGTCGGGTGAAAAACTGTTTTTT
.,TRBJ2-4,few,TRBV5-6,CASSLVGLAKNIQYF,TGTGCCAGCAGCTTGGTAGGACTAGCCAAAAACATTCAGTACTTC
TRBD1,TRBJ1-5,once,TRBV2,CASSGGQGSNQPQHF,TGTGCCAGCAGTGGGGGACAGGGTAGCAATCAGCCCCAGCATTTT
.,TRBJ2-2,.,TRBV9,CASSVYGGAGELFF,TGTGCCAGCAGCGTATACGGCGGGGCGGGGGAGCTGTTTTTT
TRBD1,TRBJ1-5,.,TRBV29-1,CSVGQKNQPQHF,TGCAGCGTGGGACAGAAGAATCAGCCCCAGCATTTT
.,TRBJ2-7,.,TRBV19,CASSNSGLSSYEQYF,TGTGCCAGTAGCAACAGCGGCCTGAGCTCCTACGAGCAGTACTTC
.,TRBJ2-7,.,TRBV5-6,CASRSLRGEQYF,TGTGCCAGCAGGTCGCTCCGGGGTGAGCAGTACTTC
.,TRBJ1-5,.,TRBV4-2,CASSQRGGNQPQNF,TGTGCCAGCAGCCAACGTGGAGGCAATCAGCCCCAGAATTTT
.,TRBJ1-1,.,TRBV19,CASSIEGRGTEAFF,TGTGCCAGTAGTATCGAGGGTAGAGGCACTGAAGCTTTCTTT
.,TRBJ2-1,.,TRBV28,CASSLALNDNEQFF,TGTGCCAGCAGCTTGGCCTTAAATGACAATGAGCAGTTCTTC
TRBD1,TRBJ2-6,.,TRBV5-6,CASSFRQGALSGANVLTF,TGTGCCAGCAGCTTCAGACAGGGGGCGCTTTCTGGGGCCAACGTCCTGACTTTC
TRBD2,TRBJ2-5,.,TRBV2,CASTSRGGGLQETQYF,TGTGCCAGCACCAGCCGCGGGGGGGGTCTGCAAGAGACCCAGTACTTC
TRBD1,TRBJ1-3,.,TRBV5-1,CASSPGRQGGDTIYF,TGCGCCAGCAGCCCGGGGAGACAGGGCGGCGACACCATATATTTT
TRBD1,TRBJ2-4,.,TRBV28,CASTYRDRGNIQYF,TGTGCCAGCACCTACCGGGACAGGGGGAACATTCAGTACTTC
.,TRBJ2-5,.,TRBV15,CATSPPGAGRKGTQYF,TGTGCCACCAGCCCCCCAGGAGCAGGGAGGAAAGGGACCCAGTACTTC
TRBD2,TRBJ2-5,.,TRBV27,CASSLSGRGEETQYF,TGTGCCAGCAGTCTGAGCGGGAGAGGAGAGGAGACCCAGTACTTC
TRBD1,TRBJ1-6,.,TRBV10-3,CATCSATGANSPLHF,TGTGCCACCTGCTCGGCTACAGGGGCTAATTCACCCCTCCACTTT
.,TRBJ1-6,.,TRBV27,CASSLSSGSRSSPLHF,TGTGCCAGCAGTTTATCGTCCGGCAGTCGGAGTTCACCCCTCCACTTT
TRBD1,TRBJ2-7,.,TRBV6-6,CASSPRQGGNYEQYF,TGTGCCAGCAGCCCCCGACAGGGGGGTAACTACGAGCAGTACTTC
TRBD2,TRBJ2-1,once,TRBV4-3,CASSQAARGTRDEQFF,TGCGCCAGCAGCCAAGCGGCACGCGGGACTAGGGACGAGCAGTTCTTC
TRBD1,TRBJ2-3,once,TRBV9,CASSVILGTGGTDTQYF,TGTGCCAGCAGCGTTATACTCGGGACAGGGGGCACAGATACGCAGTATTTT
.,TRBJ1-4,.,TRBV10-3,CAISLGGSVEKLFF,TGTGCCATCAGTTTGGGGGGGTCCGTTGAAAAACTGTTTTTT
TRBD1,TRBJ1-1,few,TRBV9,CASSVSVGLDRANTEAFF,TGTGCCAGCAGCGTAAGTGTTGGTCTGGACAGGGCGAACACTGAAGCTTTCTTT
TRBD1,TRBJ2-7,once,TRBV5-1,CASSFGTGKWYEQYF,TGCGCCAGCAGCTTCGGGACAGGGAAATGGTACGAGCAGTACTTC